A selection of T cell receptor beta chains follows, all from one sample in a study of blood T cell repertoires in COVID-19. Clones were sequenced by immunoSEQ multiplex PCR, and TCRdb holds only the in-frame ones, with some missing. The sample records approximately 77,000 clones, about 91% being singletons. The sample taken for sequencing was peripheral blood. The receptors shown here come from an elderly woman with acute or convalescent COVID-19. The CDR3 runs from the conserved cysteine through the conserved F or W. A D gene is named only where the DNA matches it firmly.

cdr3_aa j_call d_call v_call
CASSDILPGGNEQFF TRBJ2-1 TRBD2 TRBV5-6
CASSQGTSSGGELFF TRBJ2-2 TRBD2 TRBV4-3
CASSQGGGQGEVTEAFF TRBJ1-1 TRBD1 TRBV7-2
CASSQRTEDGYTF TRBJ1-2 NA TRBV3-1/TRBV3-2
CASSPAEQGFSYNEQFF TRBJ2-1 NA TRBV18
CASSKRQNYEQYF TRBJ2-7 NA TRBV3-1/TRBV3-2
CACQGQGSTDTQYF TRBJ2-3 TRBD1 TRBV30
CASSLVDGFYSGANVLTF TRBJ2-6 NA TRBV7-8
CASSKKPPPFTSGANVLTF TRBJ2-6 NA TRBV21-1
CASSGPGTLADTQYF TRBJ2-3 NA TRBV5-1